The 2 T cell receptor beta chains presented below share a single source sample, sequenced in a study of shared clonotypes between healthy human individuals. Libraries were prepared by immunoSEQ multiplex PCR; TCRdb keeps only in-frame clonotypes and omits some of them. The data contain some 2.4 million clones, 90% to 95% of them seen just once; the ten biggest clones take up roughly 0.36%. Specimen: naive CD4+ T cells from PBMCs. Subset noted: CD45RA+ positively selected. The receptors come from a man aged 18 to 29 in good health. Some clones in this sample may be carry-over from other donors' samples.

The chain joins TRBV28 to TRBJ1-1, with D maybe TRBD1 (6 bases). Germline V CDR1 and CDR2: MDHEN, SYDVKM. With 4 bases removed from V and 6 bases from J, the gap between germline ends came to 12 bases. The CDR3 contains 13 residues. The CDR3 sequence is CASSSPGTSEAFF. CDR3 bases: TGTGCCAGCAGTTCCCCCGGGACATCTGAAGCTTTCTTT.

V usage is TRBV15 and J usage is TRBJ2-1; D is possibly TRBD2 (6 bases). V was clipped by 0 bases and J by 9 bases, with 18 bases between them. This CDR3 has 16 amino acids. Germline loops: CDR1 LNHNV, CDR2 YYDKDF (reference sequence). CDR3 DNA sequence: TGTGCCACCAGCAGAGATGGGCTAGCGCTATTTCGTGAGCAGTTCTTC. Its translation is CATSRDGLALFREQFF.